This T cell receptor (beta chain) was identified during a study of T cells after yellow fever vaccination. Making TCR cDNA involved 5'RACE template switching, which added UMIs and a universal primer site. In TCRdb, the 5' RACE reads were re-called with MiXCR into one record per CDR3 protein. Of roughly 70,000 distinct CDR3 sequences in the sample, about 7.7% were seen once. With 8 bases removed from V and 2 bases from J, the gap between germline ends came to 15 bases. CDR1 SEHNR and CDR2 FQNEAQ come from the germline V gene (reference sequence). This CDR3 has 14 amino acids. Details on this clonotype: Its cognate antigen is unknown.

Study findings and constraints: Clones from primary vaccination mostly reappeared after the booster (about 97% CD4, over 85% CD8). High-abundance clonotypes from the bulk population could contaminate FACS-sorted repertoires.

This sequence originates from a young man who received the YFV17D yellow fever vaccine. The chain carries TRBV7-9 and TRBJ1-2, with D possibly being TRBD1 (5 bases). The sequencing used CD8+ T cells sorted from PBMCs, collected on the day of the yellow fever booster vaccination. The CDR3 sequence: CASQGGALNYGYTF. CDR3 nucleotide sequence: TGTGCCAGCCAAGGCGGGGCATTAAACTATGGCTACACCTTC.